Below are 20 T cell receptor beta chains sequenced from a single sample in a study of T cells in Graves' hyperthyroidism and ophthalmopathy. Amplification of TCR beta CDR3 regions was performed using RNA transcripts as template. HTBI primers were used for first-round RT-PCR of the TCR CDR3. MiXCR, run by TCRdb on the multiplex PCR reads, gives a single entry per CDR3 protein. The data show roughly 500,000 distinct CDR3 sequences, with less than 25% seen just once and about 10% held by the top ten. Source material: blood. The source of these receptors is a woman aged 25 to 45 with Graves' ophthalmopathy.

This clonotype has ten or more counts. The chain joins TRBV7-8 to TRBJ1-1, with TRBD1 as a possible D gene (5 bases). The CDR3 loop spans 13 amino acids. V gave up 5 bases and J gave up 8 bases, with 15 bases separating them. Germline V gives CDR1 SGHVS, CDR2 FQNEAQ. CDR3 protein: CASSAARGGEAFF. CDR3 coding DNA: TGTGCCAGCAGCGCGGCGCGGGGGGGGGAAGCTTTCTTT.

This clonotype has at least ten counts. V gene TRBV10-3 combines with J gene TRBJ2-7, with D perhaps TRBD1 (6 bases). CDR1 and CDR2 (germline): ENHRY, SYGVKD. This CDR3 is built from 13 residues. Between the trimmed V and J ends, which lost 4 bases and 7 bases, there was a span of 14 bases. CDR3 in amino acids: CAISGGQSWEQYF. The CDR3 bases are TGTGCCATCAGTGGTGGACAGTCCTGGGAGCAGTACTTC.

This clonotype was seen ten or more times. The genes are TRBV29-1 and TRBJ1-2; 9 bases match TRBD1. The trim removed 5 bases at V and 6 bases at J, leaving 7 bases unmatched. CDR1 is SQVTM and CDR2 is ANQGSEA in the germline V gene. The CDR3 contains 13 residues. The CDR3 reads CSVTGQGLNGYTF. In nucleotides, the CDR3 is TGCAGCGTTACCGGACAGGGGCTAAATGGCTACACCTTC.

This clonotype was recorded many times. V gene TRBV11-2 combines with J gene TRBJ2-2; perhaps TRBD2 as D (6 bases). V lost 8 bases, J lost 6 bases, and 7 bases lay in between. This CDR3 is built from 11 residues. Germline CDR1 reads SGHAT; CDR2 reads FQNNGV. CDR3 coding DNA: TGTGCCAGCTGGGGGGCCGGGGAGCTGTTTTTT. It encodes CASWGAGELFF.

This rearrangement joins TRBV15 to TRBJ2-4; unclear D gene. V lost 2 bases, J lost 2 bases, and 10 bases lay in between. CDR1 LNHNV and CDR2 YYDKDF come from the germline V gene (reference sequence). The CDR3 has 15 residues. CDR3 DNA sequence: TGTGCCACCAGCAGACCCCGGCTTTCCAAAAACATTCAGTACTTC. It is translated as CATSRPRLSKNIQYF.

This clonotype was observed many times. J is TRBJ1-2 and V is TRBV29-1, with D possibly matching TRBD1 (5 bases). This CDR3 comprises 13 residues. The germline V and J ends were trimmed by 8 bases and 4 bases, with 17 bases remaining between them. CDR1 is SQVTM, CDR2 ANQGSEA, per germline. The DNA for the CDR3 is TGCAGCACGAGCGGGGGGGAAGTCTATGGCTACACCTTC. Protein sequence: CSTSGGEVYGYTF.

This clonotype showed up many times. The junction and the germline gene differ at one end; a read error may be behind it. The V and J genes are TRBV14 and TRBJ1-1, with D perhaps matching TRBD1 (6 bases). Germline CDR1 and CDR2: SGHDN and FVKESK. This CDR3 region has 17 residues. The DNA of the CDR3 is TGTGCCAGCACCCAAGAAGGGGGGACGGTCCTGAACACTGAAGCTTTCTTT. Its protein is CASTQEGGTVLNTEAFF. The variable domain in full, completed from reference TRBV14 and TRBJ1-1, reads EAGVTQFPSHSVIEKGQTVTLRCDPISGHDNLYWYRRVMGKEIKFLLHFVKESKQDESGMPNNRFLAERTGGTYSTLKVQPAELEDSGVYFCASTQEGGTVLNTEAFFGQGTRLTVV.

DNA of the CDR3: TGTGCCAGCAGTGTCAGGGGGTACACTGAAGCTTTCTTT. This sequence encodes CASSVRGYTEAFF. This sequence joins TRBV6-1 and TRBJ1-1; TRBD1 aligns across 7 bases. The CDR3 loop spans 13 amino acids. From germline, CDR1 is MNHNS and CDR2 SASEGT. Trimming took 4 bases from V and 3 from J; bases not matched to a gene: 2.

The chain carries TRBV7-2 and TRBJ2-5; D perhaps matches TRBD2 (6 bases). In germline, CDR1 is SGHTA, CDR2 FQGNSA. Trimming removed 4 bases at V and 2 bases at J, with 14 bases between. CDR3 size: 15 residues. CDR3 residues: CASSSRPSGQETQYF. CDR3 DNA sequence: TGTGCCAGCAGCTCGAGGCCCAGCGGGCAAGAGACCCAGTACTTC.

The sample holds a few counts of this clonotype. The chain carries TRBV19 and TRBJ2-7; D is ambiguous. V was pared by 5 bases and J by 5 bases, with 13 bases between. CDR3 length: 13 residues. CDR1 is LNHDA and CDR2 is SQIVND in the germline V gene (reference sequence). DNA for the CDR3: TGTGCCAGTAGTCCTATGGCGGAGCACGAGCAGTACTTC. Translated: CASSPMAEHEQYF.

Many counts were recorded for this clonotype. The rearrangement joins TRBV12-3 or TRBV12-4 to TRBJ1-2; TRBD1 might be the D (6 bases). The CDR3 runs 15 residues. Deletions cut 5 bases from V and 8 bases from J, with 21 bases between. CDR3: CASSPHREMREGYTF. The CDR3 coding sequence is TGTGCCAGCAGTCCCCACAGGGAAATGCGAGAGGGCTACACCTTC.

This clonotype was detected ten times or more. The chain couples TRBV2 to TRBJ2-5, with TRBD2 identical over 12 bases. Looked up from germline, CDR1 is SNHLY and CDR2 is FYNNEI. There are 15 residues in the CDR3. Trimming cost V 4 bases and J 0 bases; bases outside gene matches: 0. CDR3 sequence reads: CASSGLAGDQETQYF. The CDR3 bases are TGTGCCAGCAGTGGACTAGCGGGGGACCAAGAGACCCAGTACTTC.

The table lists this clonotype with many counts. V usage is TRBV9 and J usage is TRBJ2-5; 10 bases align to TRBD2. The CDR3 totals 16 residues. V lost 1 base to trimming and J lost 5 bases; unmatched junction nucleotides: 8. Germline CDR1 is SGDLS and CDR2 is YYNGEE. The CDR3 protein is CASSVTSGVQGETQYF. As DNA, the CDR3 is TGTGCCAGCAGCGTAACTAGCGGGGTTCAGGGCGAGACCCAGTACTTC.

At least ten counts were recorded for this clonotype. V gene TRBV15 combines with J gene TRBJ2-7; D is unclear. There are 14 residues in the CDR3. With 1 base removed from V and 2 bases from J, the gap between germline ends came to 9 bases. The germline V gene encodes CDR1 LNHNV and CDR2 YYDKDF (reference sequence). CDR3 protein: CATSRVSGTYEQYF. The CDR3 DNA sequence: TGTGCCACCAGCAGAGTGTCAGGAACCTACGAGCAGTACTTC.

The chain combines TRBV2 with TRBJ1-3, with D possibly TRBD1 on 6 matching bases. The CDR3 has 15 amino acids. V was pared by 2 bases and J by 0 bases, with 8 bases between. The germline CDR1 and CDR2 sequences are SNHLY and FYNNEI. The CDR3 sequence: CASSERGASGNTIYF. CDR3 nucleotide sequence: TGTGCCAGCAGTGAACGGGGGGCCTCTGGAAACACCATATATTTT.

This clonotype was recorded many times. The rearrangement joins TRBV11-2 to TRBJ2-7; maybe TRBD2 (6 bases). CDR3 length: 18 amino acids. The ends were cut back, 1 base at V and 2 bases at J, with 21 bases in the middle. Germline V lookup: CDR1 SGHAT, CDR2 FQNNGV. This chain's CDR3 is CASSLGSVWAGNPYEQYF. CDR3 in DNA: TGTGCCAGCAGCTTAGGTTCGGTATGGGCGGGGAACCCCTACGAGCAGTACTTC.

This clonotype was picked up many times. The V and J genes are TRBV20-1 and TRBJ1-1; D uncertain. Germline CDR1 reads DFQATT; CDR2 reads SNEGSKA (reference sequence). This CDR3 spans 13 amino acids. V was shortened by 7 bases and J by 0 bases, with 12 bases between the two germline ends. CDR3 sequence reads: CSVELTMNTEAFF. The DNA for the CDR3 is TGCAGTGTCGAGTTAACTATGAACACTGAAGCTTTCTTT.

The CDR3 DNA follows: TGTGCCAGCAGCTTTGGGGACAGGGGGATGAACACTGAAGCTTTCTTT. Translation gives CASSFGDRGMNTEAFF. The chain has TRBV7-3 and TRBJ1-1; 11 bases agree with TRBD1. V shed 3 bases, J shed 0 bases, and the junction held 3 bases outside the gene matches. Germline CDR1 is SGHTA and CDR2 is FQGTGA. This CDR3 has 16 amino acids.

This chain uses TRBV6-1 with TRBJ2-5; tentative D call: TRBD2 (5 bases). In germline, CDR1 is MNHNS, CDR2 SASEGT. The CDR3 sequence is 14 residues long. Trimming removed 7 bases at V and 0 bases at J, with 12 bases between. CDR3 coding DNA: TGTGCCAGCAAGGGAGCTATAGACCAAGAGACCCAGTACTTC. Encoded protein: CASKGAIDQETQYF.

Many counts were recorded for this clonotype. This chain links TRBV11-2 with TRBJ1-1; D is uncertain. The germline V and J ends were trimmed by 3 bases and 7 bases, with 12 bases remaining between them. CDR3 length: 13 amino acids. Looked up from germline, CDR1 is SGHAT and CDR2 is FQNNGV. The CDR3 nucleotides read TGTGCCAGCAGCTTCAGGAGGAGGGATGAAGCTTTCTTT. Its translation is CASSFRRRDEAFF.